This T cell receptor (beta chain) was recovered during a study of long-term antiretroviral therapy in people with HIV. Across the whole study: The immediate-ART recommendation dates to 2015, and the earliest samples predate it by about a decade. Study observations and caveats: Subsequent to ART, diversity was augmented yet persisted below that of transplant donor controls.

The run of the v3.0 immunoSEQ assay was at survey level. Using immunoSEQ multiplex PCR, the repertoire was profiled, and TCRdb retains in-frame clones only, with some absent. The table lists 25,000 to 35,000 clones, about 94% of them singletons. Germline CDR1 LNHDA, CDR2 SQIVND (reference sequence). This CDR3 is built from 13 residues. Remarks on this clone: The antigen remains undetermined. At one boundary the junction diverges from the germline segment, which might be a read error.

Sequencing used unsorted PBMCs, obtained around 7.4 years after starting antiretroviral therapy. This TCR was recovered from a man aged 50 to 59 with HIV. This chain joins TRBV19 and TRBJ2-7; TRBD1 might be the D (6 bases). This chain's CDR3 is CASSEWQGTPNQF. The DNA for the CDR3 is TGTGCCAGTAGTGAATGGCAGGGGACCCCTAACCAGTTC.